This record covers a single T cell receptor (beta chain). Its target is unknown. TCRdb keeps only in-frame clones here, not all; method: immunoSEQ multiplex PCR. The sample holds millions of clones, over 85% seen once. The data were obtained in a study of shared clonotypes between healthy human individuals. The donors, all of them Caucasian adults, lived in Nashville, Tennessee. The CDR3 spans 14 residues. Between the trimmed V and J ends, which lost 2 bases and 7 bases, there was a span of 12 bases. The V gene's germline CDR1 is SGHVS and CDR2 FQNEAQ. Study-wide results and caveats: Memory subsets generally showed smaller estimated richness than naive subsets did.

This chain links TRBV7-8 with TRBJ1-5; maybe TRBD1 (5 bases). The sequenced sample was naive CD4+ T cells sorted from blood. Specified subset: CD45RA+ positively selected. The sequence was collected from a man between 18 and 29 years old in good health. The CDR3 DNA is TGTGCCAGCAGCTTAAGACCCCGGGACCAGCCCCAGCATTTT. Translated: CASSLRPRDQPQHF. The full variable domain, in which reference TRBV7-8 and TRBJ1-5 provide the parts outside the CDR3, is GAGVSQSPRYKVAKRGQDVALRCDPISGHVSLFWYQQALGQGPEFLTYFQNEAQLDKSGLPSDRFFAERPEGSVSTLKIQRTQQEDSAVYLCASSLRPRDQPQHFGDGTRLSIL.